The 8 T cell receptor beta chains reported below all come from one sample, sequenced in a study of cytomegalovirus exposure and HLA in healthy donors. TCRdb keeps only in-frame clones here, not all; method: immunoSEQ multiplex PCR. Here the sample spans around 100,000 clones, 85% being singletons. The sequencing sample was made of PBMCs. The receptors originated from a young man in good health and CMV-seropositive.

V gene TRBV7-2 combines with J gene TRBJ2-7; 7 positions match TRBD1. CDR1 SGHTA and CDR2 FQGNSA come from the germline V gene. The V and J ends lost 4 bases and 3 bases, in that order; junction bases with no gene match: 6. The CDR3 spans 14 residues. The CDR3 DNA sequence: TGTGCCAGCAGCTCTAGACAGGGAGTCTACGAGCAGTACTTC. Translation: CASSSRQGVYEQYF.

The chain has TRBV30 and TRBJ2-3; D may be TRBD2 (6 bases). Per the germline V gene, CDR1 is GTSNPN and CDR2 is SVGIG (reference sequence). The ends were cut back, 3 bases at V and 5 bases at J, with 21 bases in the middle. The CDR3 totals 16 residues. Here the CDR3 reads CAWRAESRGMGDTQYF. The CDR3 DNA reads as TGTGCCTGGAGAGCCGAGTCTCGGGGGATGGGAGATACGCAGTATTTT.

CDR3 sequence reads: CASSVRSSGNTIYF. DNA for the CDR3: TGTGCCAGCAGCGTCAGAAGCTCTGGAAACACCATATATTTT. The chain is built from TRBV9 and TRBJ1-3; no firm D call. Germline CDR1 and CDR2: SGDLS and YYNGEE. V lost 2 bases to trimming and J lost 0 bases, with 6 bases between them. This CDR3 spans 14 amino acids. Variable domain in full (rest from reference TRBV9 and TRBJ1-3): DSGVTQTPKHLITATGQRVTLRCSPRSGDLSVYWYQQSLDQGLQFLIQYYNGEERAKGNILERFSAQQFPDLHSELNLSSLELGDSALYFCASSVRSSGNTIYFGEGSWLTVV.

The CDR3 loop is CASLAWGQGINQPQHF. The CDR3, as DNA: TGTGCCAGCCTGGCCTGGGGACAGGGAATTAATCAGCCCCAGCATTTT. The chain uses TRBV5-3 and TRBJ1-5; 9 nucleotides match TRBD1. TRBV5-3 is given ORF status, its function remaining uncertain. V lost 8 bases and J lost 4; bases outside the gene matches: 13. This CDR3 has 16 amino acids.

The chain is built from TRBV28 and TRBJ1-1, with D possibly being TRBD1 (6 bases). The V and J ends lost 8 bases and 4 bases respectively, with 14 bases between them. The CDR3 is 13 amino acids. Germline V gene sequence: CDR1 MDHEN, CDR2 SYDVKM. The CDR3 loop reads CASFVQGTTEAFF. The CDR3 DNA reads TGTGCCAGCTTTGTACAGGGTACCACTGAAGCTTTCTTT.

This chain joins TRBV30 and TRBJ2-7; the D gene is possibly TRBD1 (7 bases). Germline CDR1 and CDR2: GTSNPN and SVGIG (reference sequence). V lost 3 bases and J 3 bases, leaving 15 bases between the germline ends. CDR3 length equals 14 residues. CDR3 nucleotide sequence: TGTGCCTGGAGGCCAGGGGGACTGTACTACGAGCAGTACTTC. The encoded protein is CAWRPGGLYYEQYF.

The CDR3 here is CAWSGWPQETQYF. Written as DNA, the CDR3 is TGTGCCTGGAGTGGTTGGCCGCAAGAGACCCAGTACTTC. The V and J genes are TRBV30 and TRBJ2-5, with D unresolved. The germline V gene encodes CDR1 GTSNPN and CDR2 SVGIG (reference sequence). The germline V and J ends were trimmed by 1 base and 2 bases, with 8 bases remaining between them. The CDR3 consists of 13 residues.

In its sample, this clone was seen once. This chain uses TRBV29-1 with TRBJ1-3; 8 nucleotides match TRBD1. This CDR3 is built from 16 residues. CDR1 and CDR2 (germline): SQVTM, ANQGSEA. The V gene end was trimmed by 0 bases and the J gene end by 0 bases; junction bases not matched to a gene: 4. CDR3 sequence reads: CSVEDGQGSSGNTIYF. In DNA, the CDR3 is TGCAGCGTTGAAGATGGACAGGGCTCCTCTGGAAACACCATATATTTT.